The 3 T cell receptor beta chains below come from one sample, sequenced in a study of blood T cell repertoires in COVID-19. Method: immunoSEQ multiplex PCR; TCRdb's copy keeps in-frame clones and lacks some. The table records about 64,000 clones, around 86% of them present only once. Sequenced input: peripheral blood. All receptors come from a man in his fifties with active COVID-19.

V gene TRBV6-6 combines with J gene TRBJ1-1; D ambiguous. This CDR3 region has 12 residues. V lost 6 bases, J lost 0 bases, and 5 bases lay in between. Germline CDR1 is MNHNY and CDR2 is SVGAGI (reference sequence). The CDR3 here is CASRAMNTEAFF. In DNA form, the CDR3 reads TGTGCCAGCAGAGCTATGAACACTGAAGCTTTCTTT.

This rearrangement joins TRBV19 to TRBJ2-1; 7 bases are shared with TRBD2. CDR3 length equals 16 residues. After removal of 3 bases from V and 7 bases from J, the junction contained 12 bases not matched to a gene. Germline CDR1 and CDR2: LNHDA and SQIVND (reference sequence). The CDR3 nucleotides are TGTGCCAGTAGTATGATCTCCGGGGAAGCGGGGAATGAGCAGTTCTTC. Translation gives CASSMISGEAGNEQFF.

As regards this clone: The sample holds other DNA sequences that translate to the same CDR3. This chain links TRBV5-4 with TRBJ1-1, with 8 bases matching TRBD1. Germline V lookup: CDR1 SGHNT, CDR2 YYREEE (reference sequence). The CDR3 loop spans 14 amino acids. The V segment lost 4 bases and the J segment 5 bases; nucleotides outside the gene matches: 7. The CDR3 nucleotides read TGTGCCAGCAGCCCTGGACAGGGAGGGACTGAAGCTTTCTTT. Translated, it gives CASSPGQGGTEAFF. Based on the CDR3 plus reference TRBV5-4 and TRBJ1-1, the full variable domain is ETGVTQSPTHLIKTRGQQVTLRCSSQSGHNTVSWYQQALGQGPQFIFQYYREEENGRGNFPPRFSGLQFPNYSSELNVNALELDDSALYLCASSPGQGGTEAFFGQGTRLTVV.